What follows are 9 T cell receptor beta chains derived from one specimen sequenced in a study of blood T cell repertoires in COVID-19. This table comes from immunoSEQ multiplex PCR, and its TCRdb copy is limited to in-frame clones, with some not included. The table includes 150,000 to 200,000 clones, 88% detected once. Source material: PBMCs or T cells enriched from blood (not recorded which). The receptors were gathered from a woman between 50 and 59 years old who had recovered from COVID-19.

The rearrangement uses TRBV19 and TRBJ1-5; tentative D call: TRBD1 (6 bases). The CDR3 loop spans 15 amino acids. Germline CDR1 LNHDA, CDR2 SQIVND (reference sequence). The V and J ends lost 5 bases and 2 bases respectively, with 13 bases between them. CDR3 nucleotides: TGTGCCAGTAGTTCCTACGCAGGGGGCAATCAGCCCCAGCATTTT. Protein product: CASSSYAGGNQPQHF. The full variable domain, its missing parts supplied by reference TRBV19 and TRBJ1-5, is DGGITQSPKYLFRKEGQNVTLSCEQNLNHDAMYWYRQDPGQGLRLIYYSQIVNDFQKGDIAEGYSVSREKKESFPLTVTSAQKNPTAFYLCASSSYAGGNQPQHFGDGTRLSIL.

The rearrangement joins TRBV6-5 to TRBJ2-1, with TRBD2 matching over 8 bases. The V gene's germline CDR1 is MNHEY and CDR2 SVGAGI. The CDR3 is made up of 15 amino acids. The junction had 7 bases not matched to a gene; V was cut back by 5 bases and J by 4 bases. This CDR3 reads CASSPRLALYNEQFF. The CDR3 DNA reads TGTGCCAGCAGTCCCCGACTAGCGTTGTACAATGAGCAGTTCTTC.

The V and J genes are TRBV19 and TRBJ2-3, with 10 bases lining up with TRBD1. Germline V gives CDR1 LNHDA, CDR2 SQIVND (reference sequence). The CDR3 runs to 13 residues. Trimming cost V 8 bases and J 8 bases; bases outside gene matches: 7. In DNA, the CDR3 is TGTGCCAGTGGGGGACAGGGGAAGGGTACGCAGTATTTT. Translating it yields CASGGQGKGTQYF.

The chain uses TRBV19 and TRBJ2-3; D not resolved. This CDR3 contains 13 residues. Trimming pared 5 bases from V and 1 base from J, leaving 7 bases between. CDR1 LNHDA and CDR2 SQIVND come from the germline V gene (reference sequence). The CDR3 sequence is CASSPLGTDTQYF. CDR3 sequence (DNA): TGTGCCAGTAGTCCCCTTGGCACAGATACGCAGTATTTT. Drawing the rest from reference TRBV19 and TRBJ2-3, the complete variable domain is DGGITQSPKYLFRKEGQNVTLSCEQNLNHDAMYWYRQDPGQGLRLIYYSQIVNDFQKGDIAEGYSVSREKKESFPLTVTSAQKNPTAFYLCASSPLGTDTQYFGPGTRLTVL.

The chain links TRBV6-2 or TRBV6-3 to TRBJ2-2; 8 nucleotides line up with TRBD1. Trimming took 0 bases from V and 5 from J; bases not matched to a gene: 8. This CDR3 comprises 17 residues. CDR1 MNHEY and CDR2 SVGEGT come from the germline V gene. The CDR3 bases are TGTGCCAGCAGTTACTCGAAAGACAGGGGAAGGACCGGGGAGCTGTTTTTT. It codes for CASSYSKDRGRTGELFF.

DNA of the CDR3: TGTGCCAGCAGCTTGGGTTTGGCAGGACTTACCTCTGGAAACACCATATATTTT. It encodes CASSLGLAGLTSGNTIYF. V is TRBV5-4 and J is TRBJ1-3; D is unclear. Between the trimmed V and J ends, which lost 0 bases and 0 bases, there was a span of 16 bases. This CDR3 has 18 residues. Germline V gene sequence: CDR1 SGHNT, CDR2 YYREEE (reference sequence).

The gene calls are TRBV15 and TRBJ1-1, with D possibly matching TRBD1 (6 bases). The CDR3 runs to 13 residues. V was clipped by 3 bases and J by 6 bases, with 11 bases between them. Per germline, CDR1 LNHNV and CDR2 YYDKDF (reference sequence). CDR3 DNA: TGTGCCACCAGCAGGCGCGGGGGCGCTGAAGCTTTCTTT. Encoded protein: CATSRRGGAEAFF.

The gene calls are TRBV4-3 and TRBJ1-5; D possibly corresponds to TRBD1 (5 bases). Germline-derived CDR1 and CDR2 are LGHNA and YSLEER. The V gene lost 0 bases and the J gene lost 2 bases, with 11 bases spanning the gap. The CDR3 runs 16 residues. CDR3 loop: CASSQDRDSGNQPQHF. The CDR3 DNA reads TGCGCCAGCAGCCAAGACCGAGACAGTGGCAATCAGCCCCAGCATTTT.

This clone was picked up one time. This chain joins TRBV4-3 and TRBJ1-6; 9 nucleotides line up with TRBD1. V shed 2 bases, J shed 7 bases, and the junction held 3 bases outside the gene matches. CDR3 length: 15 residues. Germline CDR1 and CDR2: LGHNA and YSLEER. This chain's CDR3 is CASSQFGQGNSPLHF. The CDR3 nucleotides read TGCGCCAGCAGCCAATTCGGACAGGGGAATTCACCCCTCCACTTT.